These 19 T cell receptor beta chains share one sample of origin, sequenced in a study of cytomegalovirus exposure and HLA in healthy donors (dated by TCRdb to 2016 to 2017). Libraries were prepared through the immunoSEQ multiplex PCR assay. For the multiplex PCR, a mixture combining 60 forward primers for TCR Vbeta segments and 13 reverse primers for TCR Jbeta segments was used. TCRdb re-hosts the immuneACCESS table, in-frame sequences only. Its copies lack some clones; in the studies checked, an unresolved V gene accounts for under half of them, and the cause for the rest is not known. This sample lists roughly 290,000 clones; about four fifths were detected once. The top ten hold about 0.3% of the sample. The sample consisted of PBMCs. These receptors were collected from a girl aged 2-9 years in good health and CMV-seronegative.

This chain links TRBV28 with TRBJ1-5; possible D gene TRBD1, 6 bases. Germline CDR1 MDHEN, CDR2 SYDVKM. Between the trimmed V and J ends, which lost 6 bases and 7 bases, there was a span of 10 bases. The CDR3 spans 12 residues. This CDR3 reads CASRGARQPQHF. The CDR3 coding sequence is TGTGCCAGCAGGGGGGCTCGGCAGCCCCAGCATTTT. The entire variable domain, with the rest obtained from reference TRBV28 and TRBJ1-5, is as follows: DVKVTQSSRYLVKRTGEKVFLECVQDMDHENMFWYRQDPGLGLRLIYFSYDVKMKEKGDIPEGYSVSREKKERFSLILESASTNQTSMYLCASRGARQPQHFGDGTRLSIL.

This clone was observed a few times. V usage is TRBV27 and J usage is TRBJ2-1, with D uncertain. In germline, CDR1 is MNHEY, CDR2 SMNVEV (reference sequence). V shed 1 base and J shed 4 bases, with 11 bases lying between them. The CDR3 has 15 amino acids. The CDR3 sequence is CASSLLDPSYNEQFF. CDR3 nucleotides: TGTGCCAGCAGTTTATTAGATCCCTCTTACAATGAGCAGTTCTTC.

In its sample, this clone was seen a few times. One end of the junction is discordant with germline, which a read error may explain. The V gene is TRBV7-9, the J gene TRBJ2-2; 12 bases map to TRBD2. The CDR3 totals 17 residues. The germline V gene has CDR1 SEHNR and CDR2 FQNEAQ (reference sequence). The CDR3 spells CSSSRTSGDFRTGELFF. For the CDR3, the DNA is TGTTCCAGCAGTCGGACTAGCGGGGACTTTAGGACCGGGGAGCTGTTTTTT.

This clone has only one observation. This rearrangement joins TRBV28 to TRBJ2-2, with TRBD1 identical over 7 bases. Germline V gene lookup returns CDR1 MDHEN and CDR2 SYDVKM. V lost 0 bases and J lost 1; bases outside the gene matches: 5. The CDR3 consists of 17 residues. The CDR3: CASSLCVRQGNTGELFF. The CDR3 DNA reads as TGTGCCAGCAGTTTATGCGTGAGACAGGGGAACACCGGGGAGCTGTTTTTT. The whole variable domain, remainder taken from reference TRBV28 and TRBJ2-2, is DVKVTQSSRYLVKRTGEKVFLECVQDMDHENMFWYRQDPGLGLRLIYFSYDVKMKEKGDIPEGYSVSREKKERFSLILESASTNQTSMYLCASSLCVRQGNTGELFFGEGSRLTVL.

The chain uses TRBV19 and TRBJ2-2; D perhaps matches TRBD1 (6 bases). Trimming pared 8 bases from V and 0 bases from J, leaving 10 bases between. The CDR3 runs to 14 residues. Germline V gene sequence: CDR1 LNHDA, CDR2 SQIVND (reference sequence). CDR3 DNA sequence: TGTGCCAGTGAGACAGGACCGAACACCGGGGAGCTGTTTTTT. It codes for CASETGPNTGELFF.

This chain uses TRBV19 with TRBJ2-1; 9 bases are a match to TRBD2. The J segment lost 5 bases and the V segment lost 7 bases, leaving 6 bases of the junction unmatched. CDR3 size: 14 residues. From germline, CDR1 is LNHDA and CDR2 SQIVND (reference sequence). CDR3 nucleotide sequence: TGTGCCAGTAAGGCGGGGGGGAGGGACAATGAGCAGTTCTTC. It codes for CASKAGGRDNEQFF.

This chain uses TRBV28 with TRBJ1-6, with TRBD1 matching 9 bases. V gave up 6 bases and J gave up 9 bases; unmatched junction bases: 12. This CDR3 has 16 amino acids. Germline V gene sequence: CDR1 MDHEN, CDR2 SYDVKM. The chain's CDR3 is CASRTDRGTLGSPLHF. CDR3 sequence (DNA): TGTGCCAGCAGGACGGACAGGGGAACATTAGGTTCACCCCTCCACTTT. The full variable domain, completed using reference TRBV28 and TRBJ1-6, is DVKVTQSSRYLVKRTGEKVFLECVQDMDHENMFWYRQDPGLGLRLIYFSYDVKMKEKGDIPEGYSVSREKKERFSLILESASTNQTSMYLCASRTDRGTLGSPLHFGNGTRLTVT.

The chain recombines TRBV5-1 with TRBJ1-1; D not resolved. Trimming shortened V by 7 bases and J by 2 bases, and 12 bases separated the two germline ends. The CDR3 runs 13 residues. Looked up from germline, CDR1 is SGHRS and CDR2 is YFSETQ. This CDR3 is CASSLLTNTEAFF. CDR3 DNA: TGCGCCAGCTCCCTCCTCACAAACACTGAAGCTTTCTTT.

This chain uses TRBV6-5 with TRBJ1-3, with no clear D. CDR1 MNHEY and CDR2 SVGAGI come from the germline V gene. The CDR3 totals 16 residues. V lost 4 bases, J lost 4 bases, and 17 bases lay in between. The CDR3 loop is CASSLQASGRGNTIYF. CDR3 coding DNA: TGTGCCAGCAGTTTGCAGGCCTCGGGGAGGGGAAACACCATATATTTT.

The rearrangement joins TRBV28 to TRBJ1-3; D gene ambiguous. CDR1 and CDR2 from the germline V gene are MDHEN and SYDVKM. V was trimmed by 6 bases and J by 0 bases, leaving 12 bases between them. This CDR3 comprises 15 residues. The DNA for the CDR3 is TGTGCCAGCAGACCAGGAGGCTCCTCTGGAAACACCATATATTTT. This encodes CASRPGGSSGNTIYF.

The chain links TRBV6-1 to TRBJ1-1; TRBD1 matches at 8 bases. The CDR3 contains 17 residues. Germline V gene data show CDR1 as MNHNS and CDR2 as SASEGT. Trimming at V came to 0 bases and at J to 11 bases, leaving 17 bases not matched to a gene. CDR3 sequence reads: CASSEAVAGDRGRLAFF. The CDR3 DNA sequence: TGTGCCAGCAGTGAAGCCGTCGCGGGCGACAGGGGAAGGCTGGCTTTCTTT.

For the CDR3, the DNA is TGTGCCAGCAACAAACAGGGATATGAGCAGTTCTTC. As protein: CASNKQGYEQFF. The gene calls are TRBV7-9 and TRBJ2-1; weak D call: TRBD1 (6 bases). Germline CDR1 SEHNR, CDR2 FQNEAQ (reference sequence). V was pared by 7 bases and J by 8 bases, with 12 bases between. The CDR3 extends over 12 amino acids.

The chain employs TRBV5-1 and TRBJ2-1; D gene uncertain. Germline V gives CDR1 SGHRS, CDR2 YFSETQ. V was shortened by 2 bases and J by 4 bases, with 13 bases between the two germline ends. This CDR3 has 15 amino acids. The CDR3 region is CASSLGTTPYNEQFF. CDR3 coding DNA: TGCGCCAGCAGCTTAGGTACTACTCCTTACAATGAGCAGTTCTTC.

The chain has TRBV7-6 and TRBJ2-1; the match to TRBD2 covers 8 bases. The V segment lost 8 bases and the J segment 6 bases; nucleotides outside the gene matches: 3. Germline CDR1 is SGHVS and CDR2 is FNYEAQ. The CDR3 contains 12 residues. The CDR3 loop reads CASGTRGNEQFF. The CDR3 DNA is TGTGCCAGCGGGACTAGAGGCAATGAGCAGTTCTTC.

V and J are TRBV5-6 and TRBJ1-1; 8 bases are a match to TRBD1. The CDR3 has 14 amino acids. Germline CDR1 and CDR2: SGHDT and YYEEEE. Trimming at V came to 4 bases and at J to 3 bases, leaving 5 bases not matched to a gene. DNA of the CDR3: TGTGCCAGCAGCGACGGACAGGGAGACACTGAAGCTTTCTTT. Its protein product is CASSDGQGDTEAFF.

The V gene is TRBV2, the J gene TRBJ2-3; a possible D gene is TRBD1 (6 bases). V was shortened by 10 bases and J by 0 bases, with 17 bases between the two germline ends. Germline CDR1 and CDR2: SNHLY and FYNNEI. This CDR3 is built from 15 residues. This chain's CDR3 is CATNTGSSSTDTQYF. CDR3 DNA sequence: TGTGCCACCAATACAGGGTCCTCTAGCACAGATACGCAGTATTTT.

The chain carries TRBV28 and TRBJ1-6; D gene uncertain. Germline V CDR1 and CDR2: MDHEN, SYDVKM. The CDR3 runs to 14 residues. Trimming took off 3 bases at V and 13 bases at J, with 16 bases between the two ends. The CDR3 nucleotides read TGTGCCAGCAGTTTCCTGTCCAGTATGTTTCCCCTCCACTTT. Encoded protein: CASSFLSSMFPLHF.

J is TRBJ1-6 and V is TRBV28; tentative D call: TRBD1 (5 bases). V was trimmed by 6 bases and J by 13 bases, leaving 19 bases between them. Germline assignment: CDR1 MDHEN and CDR2 SYDVKM. The CDR3 covers 14 residues. The CDR3 here is CASSSGTTSSPLHF. Here the CDR3 DNA reads TGTGCCAGCAGCTCCGGGACTACGAGTTCGCCCCTCCACTTT.

The sample holds one count of this clone. This chain connects TRBV14 to TRBJ2-7; 8 positions agree with TRBD2. The CDR3 is 17 residues long. Germline V lookup: CDR1 SGHDN, CDR2 FVKESK. Germline trimming cut 1 base from V and 2 bases from J; bases unmatched to any gene: 10. The CDR3 DNA follows: TGTGCCAGCAGCCAAGTCGGGACTCTAGCGGGTACCTACGAGCAGTACTTC. It is translated as CASSQVGTLAGTYEQYF.